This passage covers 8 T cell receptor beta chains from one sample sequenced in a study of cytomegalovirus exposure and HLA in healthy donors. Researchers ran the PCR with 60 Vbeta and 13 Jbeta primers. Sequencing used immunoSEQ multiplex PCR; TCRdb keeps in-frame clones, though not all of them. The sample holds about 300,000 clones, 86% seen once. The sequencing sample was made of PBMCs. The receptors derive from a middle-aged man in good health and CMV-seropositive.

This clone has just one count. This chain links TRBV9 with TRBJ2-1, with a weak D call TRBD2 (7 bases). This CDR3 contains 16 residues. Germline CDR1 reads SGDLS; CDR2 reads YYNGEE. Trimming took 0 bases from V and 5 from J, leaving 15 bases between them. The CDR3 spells CASSVVVGGGDNEQFF. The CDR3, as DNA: TGTGCCAGCAGCGTAGTCGTGGGAGGGGGGGACAATGAGCAGTTCTTC.

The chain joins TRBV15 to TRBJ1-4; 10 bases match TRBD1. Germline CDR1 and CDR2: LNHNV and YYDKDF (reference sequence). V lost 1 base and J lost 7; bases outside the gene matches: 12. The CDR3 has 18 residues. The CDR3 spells CATSRVFWDRGRGEKLFF. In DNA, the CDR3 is TGTGCCACCAGCAGAGTCTTTTGGGACAGGGGAAGGGGTGAAAAACTGTTTTTT.

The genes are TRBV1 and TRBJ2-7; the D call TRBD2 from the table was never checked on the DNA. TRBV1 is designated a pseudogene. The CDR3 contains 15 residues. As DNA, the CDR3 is TGCACCAGCAGCCGCCAGTCGGGGGGGGCGAGGGAGCAGTACTTC. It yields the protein CTSSRQSGGAREQYF.

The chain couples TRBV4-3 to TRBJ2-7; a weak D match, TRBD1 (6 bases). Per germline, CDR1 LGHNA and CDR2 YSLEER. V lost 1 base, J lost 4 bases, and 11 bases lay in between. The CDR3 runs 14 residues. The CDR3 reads CASSQGPGEYEQYF. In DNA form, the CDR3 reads TGCGCCAGCAGCCAAGGTCCAGGGGAATACGAGCAGTACTTC.

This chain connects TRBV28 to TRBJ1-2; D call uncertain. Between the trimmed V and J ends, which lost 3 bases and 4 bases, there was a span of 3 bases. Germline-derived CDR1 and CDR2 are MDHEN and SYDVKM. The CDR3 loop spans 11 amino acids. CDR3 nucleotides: TGTGCCAGCAGTTTCCTCTATGGCTACACCTTC. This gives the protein CASSFLYGYTF.

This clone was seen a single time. DNA for the CDR3: TGTGCCAGCAGCTTATCCCGGGAGGACTACAATGAGCAGTTCTTC. Protein sequence: CASSLSREDYNEQFF. The rearrangement uses TRBV7-3 and TRBJ2-1; TRBD2 agrees at 7 bases. This CDR3 has 15 amino acids. Per germline, CDR1 SGHTA and CDR2 FQGTGA. V lost 2 bases, J lost 3 bases, and 4 bases stayed unmatched.

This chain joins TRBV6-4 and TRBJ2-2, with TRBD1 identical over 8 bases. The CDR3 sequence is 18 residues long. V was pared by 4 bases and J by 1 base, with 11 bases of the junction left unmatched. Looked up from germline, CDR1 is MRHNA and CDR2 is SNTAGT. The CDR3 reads CASSASTGATLNTGELFF. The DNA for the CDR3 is TGTGCCAGCAGTGCTTCGACAGGGGCTACCCTGAACACCGGGGAGCTGTTTTTT.

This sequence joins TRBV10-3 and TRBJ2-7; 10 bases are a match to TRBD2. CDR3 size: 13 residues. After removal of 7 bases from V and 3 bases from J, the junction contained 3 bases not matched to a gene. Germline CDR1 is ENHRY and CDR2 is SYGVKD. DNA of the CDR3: TGTGCCATCAAAGGACTAGCGGACTACGAGCAGTACTTC. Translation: CAIKGLADYEQYF.